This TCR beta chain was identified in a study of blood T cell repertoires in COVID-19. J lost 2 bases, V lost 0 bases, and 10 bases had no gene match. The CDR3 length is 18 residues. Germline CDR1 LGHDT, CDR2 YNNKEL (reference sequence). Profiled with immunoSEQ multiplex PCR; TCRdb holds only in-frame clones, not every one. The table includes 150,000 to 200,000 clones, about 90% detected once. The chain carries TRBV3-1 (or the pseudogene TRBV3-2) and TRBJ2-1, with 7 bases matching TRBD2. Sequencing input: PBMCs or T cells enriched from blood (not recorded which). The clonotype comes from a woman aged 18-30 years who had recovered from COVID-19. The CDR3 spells CASSQERWEGLTYNEQFF. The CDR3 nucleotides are TGTGCCAGCAGCCAAGAGAGGTGGGAGGGACTTACCTACAATGAGCAGTTCTTC.